The clone carrying this TCR beta chain was picked up many times. Antigen: not known. The sample comes from a study of T-cell memory formation after mild COVID-19. Across the whole study: TCR clusters largely stayed donor specific. Notes on the study in general: Contracting clones, day 15 to 85, had balanced CD4/CD8, and later expanders favored CD4+.

TCR alpha and TCR beta cDNA libraries carrying sample barcodes and UMIs were produced by 5'RACE using constant-segment primers. TCRdb fed the 5' RACE reads into MiXCR, producing one record per CDR3 protein. The sample lists roughly 310,000 distinct CDR3 sequences, approximately 16% seen once, with around 23% in the top ten. The CDR3 spans 14 residues. Germline-derived CDR1 and CDR2 are SGHRS and YFSETQ. The V gene lost 0 bases and the J gene lost 1 base, with 8 bases spanning the gap. This sequence originates from a man younger than 30 who had mild COVID-19 (a few samples of this study predate the infection). Cell type and time point are not known. The chain carries TRBV5-1 and TRBJ2-7; D perhaps matches TRBD2 (5 bases). Sequenced input: PBMCs or a T cell subset sorted from them (not recorded which). The CDR3 sequence: CASSLVPGSYEQYV. For the CDR3, the DNA is TGCGCCAGCAGCTTGGTCCCGGGGTCCTACGAGCAGTACGTC.